Each of the 9 T cell receptor beta chains below was sequenced from the same sample in a study of T-cell reconstitution after alpha-beta-depleted transplantation in children listed by TCRdb under 2016. The library was prepared using PCR. The sequencing machine was an Illumina HiSeq 2500. TCR libraries were prepared with molecular barcoding, using unique molecular identifiers to normalize TCRbeta repertoire quantification. TCRdb trimmed public reads at Q25 via fastp, called clones via MiXCR and kept in-frame beta chains. Identical CDR3 protein sequences are pooled into one entry, listed with their most common genes and DNA. For this sample the table gives over 550,000 distinct CDR3 sequences, of which over 9.5% were detected only once. Less than 4.5% of the sample rests with the top ten. The source material was PBMCs from the stem cell graft donor, sampled from the stem cell graft. Receptors were obtained from a human donor who donated a stem cell graft to a child with acute myeloid leukemia.

This rearrangement joins TRBV20-1 to TRBJ2-1, with D possibly TRBD2 on 5 matching bases. Trimming removed 2 bases at V and 9 bases at J, with 17 bases between. The germline V gene encodes CDR1 DFQATT and CDR2 SNEGSKA (reference sequence). The CDR3 covers 14 residues. CDR3 DNA sequence: TGCAGTGCTAGAACTAGTGGGCGGATTGGTGAGCAGTTCTTC. This codes for CSARTSGRIGEQFF.

This clonotype was observed a handful of times. The chain employs TRBV6-2 or TRBV6-3 and TRBJ2-1, with 7 positions matching TRBD1. Germline V gene sequence: CDR1 MNHEY, CDR2 SVGEGT. The V gene end was trimmed by 6 bases and the J gene end by 11 bases; junction bases not matched to a gene: 25. This CDR3 region has 18 residues. CDR3 sequence reads: CASRHAAGGTPLEHKQFF. The CDR3 DNA sequence: TGTGCCAGCAGACACGCTGCAGGGGGAACTCCACTTGAACACAAGCAGTTCTTC.

The CDR3, as DNA: TGTGCCAGCAGCTTACTAGCGGGAAGGTCGGATACGCAGTATTTT. Encoded protein: CASSLLAGRSDTQYF. The chain links TRBV7-3 to TRBJ2-3; 9 bases agree with TRBD2. The V gene's germline CDR1 is SGHTA and CDR2 FQGTGA. The CDR3 is 15 amino acids. V dropped 2 bases and J dropped 6; count of bases not matched to a gene: 6.

This clonotype has a count of ten or more. The rearrangement links TRBV15 to TRBJ1-2, with TRBD1 as a possible D gene (6 bases). Germline V gene sequence: CDR1 LNHNV, CDR2 YYDKDF (reference sequence). This CDR3 comprises 14 residues. Trimming left V 3 bases short and J 5 bases short, with 13 bases between. The CDR3 bases are TGTGCCACCAGCAGCTTAATACAGGGTTATGGCTACACCTTC. This gives the protein CATSSLIQGYGYTF.

The rearrangement joins TRBV5-1 to TRBJ2-1, with 15 bases fitting TRBD2. The junction had 10 bases not matched to a gene; V was cut back by 4 bases and J by 8 bases. Germline CDR1 SGHRS, CDR2 YFSETQ. The length of the CDR3 is 17 residues. The CDR3 region is CASSPGLAGGSVDEQFF. The CDR3, as DNA: TGCGCCAGCAGCCCCGGACTAGCGGGAGGGTCGGTGGATGAGCAGTTCTTC. The full variable domain, its missing parts supplied by reference TRBV5-1 and TRBJ2-1, is KAGVTQTPRYLIKTRGQQVTLSCSPISGHRSVSWYQQTPGQGLQFLFEYFSETQRNKGNFPGRFSGRQFSNSRSEMNVSTLELGDSALYLCASSPGLAGGSVDEQFFGPGTRLTVL.

On this clonotype itself: A read error is possible here, since a much larger clone lies one base away. The chain uses TRBV30 and TRBJ2-4; 7 bases match TRBD2. This CDR3 is built from 14 residues. Germline CDR1 is GTSNPN and CDR2 is SVGIG (reference sequence). In nucleotides, the CDR3 is TGTGCCTGGAGTGGGGGGGGGATCAAAAACATTCGGTACTTC. Translation: CAWSGGGIKNIRYF.

The sample holds a few counts of this clonotype. This chain joins TRBV5-1 and TRBJ2-1; a weak D match, TRBD1 (5 bases). CDR1 and CDR2 (germline): SGHRS, YFSETQ. The CDR3 is 15 residues long. Trimming removed 1 base at V and 6 bases at J, with 14 bases between. The CDR3 nucleotides read TGCGCCAGCAGCTTGCTTCAGGGTCGCGGCAATGAGCAGTTCTTC. This gives the protein CASSLLQGRGNEQFF.

This clonotype was counted only a few times. V usage is TRBV2 and J usage is TRBJ2-1, with D perhaps being TRBD1 or TRBD2 (5 bases each). Germline lookup yields CDR1 SNHLY and CDR2 FYNNEI. Trimming took off 4 bases at V and 9 bases at J, with 13 bases between the two ends. The CDR3 runs to 13 residues. The CDR3 spells CASSVRELSEQFF. CDR3 nucleotides: TGTGCCAGCAGTGTCAGGGAGCTCAGTGAGCAGTTCTTC.

This clonotype has a count of ten or more. The chain couples TRBV11-1 to TRBJ2-1, with D perhaps assigned TRBD1 or TRBD2 (8 bases each). Germline V gene lookup returns CDR1 SGHAT and CDR2 FQDESV (reference sequence). Deletions cut 4 bases from V and 10 bases from J, with 20 bases between. The CDR3 extends over 15 amino acids. CDR3 in DNA: TGTGCCAGCAGCTCACAGGGGGAAAAGCGGGAGGAGCAGTTCTTC. This gives the protein CASSSQGEKREEQFF.